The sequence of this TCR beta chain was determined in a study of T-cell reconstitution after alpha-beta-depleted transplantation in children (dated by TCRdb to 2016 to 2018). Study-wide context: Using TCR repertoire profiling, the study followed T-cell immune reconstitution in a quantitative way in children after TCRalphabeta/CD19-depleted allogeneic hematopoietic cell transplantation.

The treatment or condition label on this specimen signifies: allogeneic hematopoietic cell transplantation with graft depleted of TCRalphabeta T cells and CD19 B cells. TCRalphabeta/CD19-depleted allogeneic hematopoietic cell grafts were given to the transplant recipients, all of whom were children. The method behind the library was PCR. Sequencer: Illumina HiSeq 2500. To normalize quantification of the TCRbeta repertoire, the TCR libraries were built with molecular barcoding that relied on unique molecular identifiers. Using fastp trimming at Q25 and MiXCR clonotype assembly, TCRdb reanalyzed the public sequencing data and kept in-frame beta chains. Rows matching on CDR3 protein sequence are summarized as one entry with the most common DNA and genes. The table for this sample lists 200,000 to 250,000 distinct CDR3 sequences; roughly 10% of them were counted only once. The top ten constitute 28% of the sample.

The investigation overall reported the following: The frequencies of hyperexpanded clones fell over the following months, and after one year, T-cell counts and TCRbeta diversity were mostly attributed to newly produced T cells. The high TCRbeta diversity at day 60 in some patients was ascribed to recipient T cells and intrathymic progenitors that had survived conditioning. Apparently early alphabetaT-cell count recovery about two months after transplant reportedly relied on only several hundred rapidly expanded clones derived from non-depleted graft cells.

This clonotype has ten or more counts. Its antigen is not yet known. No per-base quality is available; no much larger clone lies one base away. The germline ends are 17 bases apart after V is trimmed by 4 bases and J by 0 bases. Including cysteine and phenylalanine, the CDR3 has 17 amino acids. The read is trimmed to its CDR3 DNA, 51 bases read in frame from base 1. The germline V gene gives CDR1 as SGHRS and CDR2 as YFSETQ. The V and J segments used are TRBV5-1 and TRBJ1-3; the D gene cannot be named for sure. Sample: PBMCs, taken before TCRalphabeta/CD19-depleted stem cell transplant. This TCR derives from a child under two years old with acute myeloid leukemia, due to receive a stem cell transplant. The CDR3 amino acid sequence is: CASSAAGRLLSGNTIYF. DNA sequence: TGCGCCAGCAGCGCCGCGGGGAGGCTTCTCTCTGGAAACACCATATATTTT.